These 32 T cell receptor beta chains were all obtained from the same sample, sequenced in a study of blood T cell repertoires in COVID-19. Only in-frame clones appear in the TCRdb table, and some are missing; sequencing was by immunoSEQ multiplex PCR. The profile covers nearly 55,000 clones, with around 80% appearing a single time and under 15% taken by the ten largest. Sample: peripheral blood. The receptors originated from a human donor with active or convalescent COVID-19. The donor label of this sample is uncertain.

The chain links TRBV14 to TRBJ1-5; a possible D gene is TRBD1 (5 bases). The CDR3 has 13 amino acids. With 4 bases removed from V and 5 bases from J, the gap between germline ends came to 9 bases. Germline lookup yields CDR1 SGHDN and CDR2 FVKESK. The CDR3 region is CASSPQGHQPQHF. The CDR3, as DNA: TGTGCCAGCAGCCCGCAGGGCCATCAGCCCCAGCATTTT.

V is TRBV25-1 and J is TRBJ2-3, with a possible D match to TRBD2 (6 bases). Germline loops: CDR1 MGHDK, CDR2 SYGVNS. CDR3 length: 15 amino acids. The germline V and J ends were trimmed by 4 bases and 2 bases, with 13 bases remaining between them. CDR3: CASSVGGFYTDTQYF. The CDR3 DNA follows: TGTGCCAGCAGTGTAGGAGGGTTTTACACAGATACGCAGTATTTT.

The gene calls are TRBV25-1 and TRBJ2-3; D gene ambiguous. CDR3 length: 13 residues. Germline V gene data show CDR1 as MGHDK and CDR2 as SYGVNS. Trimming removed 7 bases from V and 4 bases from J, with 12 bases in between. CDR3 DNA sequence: TGTGCCAGCACCCATGTTTCCCCAGATACGCAGTATTTT. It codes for CASTHVSPDTQYF. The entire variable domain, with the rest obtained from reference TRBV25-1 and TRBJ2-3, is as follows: EADIYQTPRYLVIGTGKKITLECSQTMGHDKMYWYQQDPGMELHLIHYSYGVNSTEKGDLSSESTVSRIRTEHFPLTLESARPSHTSQYLCASTHVSPDTQYFGPGTRLTVL.

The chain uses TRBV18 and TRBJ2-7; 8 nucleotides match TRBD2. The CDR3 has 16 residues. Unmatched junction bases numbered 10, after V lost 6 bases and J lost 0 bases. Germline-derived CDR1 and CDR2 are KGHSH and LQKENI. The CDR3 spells CASSPTSGLNSYEQYF. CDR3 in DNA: TGTGCCAGCTCCCCCACTAGCGGACTAAACTCCTACGAGCAGTACTTC.

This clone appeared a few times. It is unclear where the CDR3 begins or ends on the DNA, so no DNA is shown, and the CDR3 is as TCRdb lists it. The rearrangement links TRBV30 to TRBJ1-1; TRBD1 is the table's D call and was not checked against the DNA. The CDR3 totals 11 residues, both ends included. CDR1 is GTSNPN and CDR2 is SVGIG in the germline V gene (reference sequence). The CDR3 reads CAWSVGTGSFF.

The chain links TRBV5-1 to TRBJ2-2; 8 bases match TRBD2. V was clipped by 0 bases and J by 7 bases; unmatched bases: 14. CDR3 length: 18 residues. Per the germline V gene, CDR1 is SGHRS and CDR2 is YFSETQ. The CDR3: CASSLAGGVPYFDGELFF. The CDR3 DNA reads TGCGCCAGCAGCTTGGCCGGGGGGGTCCCTTATTTCGACGGGGAGCTGTTTTTT. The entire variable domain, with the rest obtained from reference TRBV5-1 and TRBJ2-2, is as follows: KAGVTQTPRYLIKTRGQQVTLSCSPISGHRSVSWYQQTPGQGLQFLFEYFSETQRNKGNFPGRFSGRQFSNSRSEMNVSTLELGDSALYLCASSLAGGVPYFDGELFFGEGSRLTVL.

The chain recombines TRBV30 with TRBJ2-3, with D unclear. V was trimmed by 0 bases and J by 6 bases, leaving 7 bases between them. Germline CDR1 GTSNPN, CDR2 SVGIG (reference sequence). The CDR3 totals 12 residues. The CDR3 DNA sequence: TGTGCCTGGAGTGTGGCCCTGGATACGCAGTATTTT. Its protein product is CAWSVALDTQYF. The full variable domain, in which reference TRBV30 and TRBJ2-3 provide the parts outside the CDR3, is SQTIHQWPATLVQPVGSPLSLECTVEGTSNPNLYWYRQAAGRGLQLLFYSVGIGQISSEVPQNLSASRPQDRQFILSSKKLLLSDSGFYLCAWSVALDTQYFGPGTRLTVL.

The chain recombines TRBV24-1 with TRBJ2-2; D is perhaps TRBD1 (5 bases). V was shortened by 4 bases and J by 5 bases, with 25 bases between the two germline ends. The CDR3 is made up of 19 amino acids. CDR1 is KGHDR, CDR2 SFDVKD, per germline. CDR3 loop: CATSDPNPPGKSGTGELFF. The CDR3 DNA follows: TGTGCCACCAGTGACCCGAACCCCCCAGGGAAGTCCGGAACCGGGGAGCTGTTTTTT.

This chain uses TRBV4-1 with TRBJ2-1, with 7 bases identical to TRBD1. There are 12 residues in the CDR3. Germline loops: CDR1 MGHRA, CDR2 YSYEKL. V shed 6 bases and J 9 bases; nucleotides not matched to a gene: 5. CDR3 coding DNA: TGCGCCAGCAGTCAGGGGGAAGGTGAGCAGTTCTTC. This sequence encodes CASSQGEGEQFF.

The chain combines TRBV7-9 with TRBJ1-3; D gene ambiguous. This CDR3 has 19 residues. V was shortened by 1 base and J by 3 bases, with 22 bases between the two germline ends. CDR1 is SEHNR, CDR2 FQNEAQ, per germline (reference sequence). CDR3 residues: CASSLEVQDWWVFGNTIYF. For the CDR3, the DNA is TGTGCCAGCAGCTTAGAGGTTCAGGACTGGTGGGTCTTTGGAAACACCATATATTTT.

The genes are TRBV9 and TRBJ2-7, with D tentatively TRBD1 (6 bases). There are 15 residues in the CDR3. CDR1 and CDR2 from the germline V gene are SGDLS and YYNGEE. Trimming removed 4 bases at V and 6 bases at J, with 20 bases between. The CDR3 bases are TGTGCCAGCAGCCACACGGGACAATCGTCGGGCGAGCAGTACTTC. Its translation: CASSHTGQSSGEQYF.

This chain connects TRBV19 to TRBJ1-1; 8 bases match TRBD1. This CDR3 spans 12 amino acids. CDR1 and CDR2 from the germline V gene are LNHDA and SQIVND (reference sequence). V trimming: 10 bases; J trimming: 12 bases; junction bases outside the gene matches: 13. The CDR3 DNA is TGTGCCATTGGGGTCAACAGGGGGTCGACTTTCTTT. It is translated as CAIGVNRGSTFF.

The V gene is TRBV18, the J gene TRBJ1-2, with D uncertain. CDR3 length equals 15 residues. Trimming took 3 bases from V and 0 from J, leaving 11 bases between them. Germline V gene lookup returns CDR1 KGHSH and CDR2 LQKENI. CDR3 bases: TGTGCCAGCTCACCCGACACTTTCCCTAACTATGGCTACACCTTC. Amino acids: CASSPDTFPNYGYTF.

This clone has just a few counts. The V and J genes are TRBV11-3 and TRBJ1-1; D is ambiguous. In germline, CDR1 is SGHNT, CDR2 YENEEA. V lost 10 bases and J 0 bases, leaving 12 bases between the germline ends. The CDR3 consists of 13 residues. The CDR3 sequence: CATGVNMNTEAFF. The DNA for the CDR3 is TGTGCCACCGGGGTTAACATGAACACTGAAGCTTTCTTT.

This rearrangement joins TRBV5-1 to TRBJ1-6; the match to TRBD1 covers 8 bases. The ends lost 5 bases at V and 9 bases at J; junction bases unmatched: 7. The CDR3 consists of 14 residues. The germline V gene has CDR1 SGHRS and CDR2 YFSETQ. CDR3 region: CASSFDRGGSPLHF. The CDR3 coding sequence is TGCGCCAGCAGTTTCGACAGGGGCGGTTCACCCCTCCACTTT.

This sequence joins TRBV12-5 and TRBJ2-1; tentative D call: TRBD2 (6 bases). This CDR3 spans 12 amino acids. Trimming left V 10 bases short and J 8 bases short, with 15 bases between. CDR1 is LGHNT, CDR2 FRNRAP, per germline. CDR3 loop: CAMRDFNHEQFF. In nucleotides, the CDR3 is TGTGCTATGCGGGACTTTAACCATGAGCAGTTCTTC. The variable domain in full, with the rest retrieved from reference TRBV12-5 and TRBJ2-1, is DARVTQTPRHKVTEMGQEVTMRCQPILGHNTVFWYRQTMMQGLELLAYFRNRAPLDDSGMPKDRFSAEMPDATLATLKIQPSEPRDSAVYFCAMRDFNHEQFFGPGTRLTVL.

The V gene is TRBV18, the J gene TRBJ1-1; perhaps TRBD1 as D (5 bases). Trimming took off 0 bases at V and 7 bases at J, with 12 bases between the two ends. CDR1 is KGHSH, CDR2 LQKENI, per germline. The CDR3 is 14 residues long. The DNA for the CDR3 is TGTGCCAGCTCACCACCGAGACAGCTTCTTGAAGCTTTCTTT. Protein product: CASSPPRQLLEAFF.

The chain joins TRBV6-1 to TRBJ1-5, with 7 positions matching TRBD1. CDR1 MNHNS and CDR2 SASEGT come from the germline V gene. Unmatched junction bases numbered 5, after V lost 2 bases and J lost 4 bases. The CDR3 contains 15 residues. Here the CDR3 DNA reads TGTGCCAGCAGTGAATTGGGGACAGCTAATCAGCCCCAGCATTTT. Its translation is CASSELGTANQPQHF.

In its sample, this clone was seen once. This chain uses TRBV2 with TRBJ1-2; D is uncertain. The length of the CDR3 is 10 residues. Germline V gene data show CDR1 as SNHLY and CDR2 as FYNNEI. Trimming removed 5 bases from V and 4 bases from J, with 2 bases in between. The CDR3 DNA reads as TGTGCCAGCAGTCTCTATGGCTACACCTTC. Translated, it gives CASSLYGYTF.

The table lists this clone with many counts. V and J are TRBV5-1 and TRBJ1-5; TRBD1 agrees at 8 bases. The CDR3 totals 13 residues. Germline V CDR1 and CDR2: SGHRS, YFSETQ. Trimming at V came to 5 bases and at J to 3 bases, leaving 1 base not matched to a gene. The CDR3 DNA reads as TGCGCCAGCAGACAGGGGGACAATCAGCCCCAGCATTTT. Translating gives CASRQGDNQPQHF.

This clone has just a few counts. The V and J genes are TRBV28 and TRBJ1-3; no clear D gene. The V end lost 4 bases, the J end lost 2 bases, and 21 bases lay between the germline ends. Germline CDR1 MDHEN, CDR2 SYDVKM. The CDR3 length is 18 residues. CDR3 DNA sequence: TGTGCCAGCAGTTCGCCGGGTCTCCTGTCATTCGCTGGAAACACCATATATTTT. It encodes CASSSPGLLSFAGNTIYF.

In nucleotides, the CDR3 is TGTGCCAGCAGCTTAAGAGGGCGACCGTCATCCTACGAGCAGTACTTC. It codes for CASSLRGRPSSYEQYF. This chain connects TRBV7-2 to TRBJ2-7; weak D call: TRBD2 (5 bases). Trimming pared 2 bases from V and 1 base from J, leaving 15 bases between. Germline CDR1 and CDR2: SGHTA and FQGNSA. This CDR3 has 16 residues.

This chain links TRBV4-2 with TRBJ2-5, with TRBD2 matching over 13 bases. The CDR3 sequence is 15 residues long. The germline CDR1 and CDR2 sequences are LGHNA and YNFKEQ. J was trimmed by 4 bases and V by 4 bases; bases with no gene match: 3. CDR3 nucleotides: TGTGCCAGCAGCCTGGGACTAGCGGGACTAGAGACCCAGTACTTC. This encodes CASSLGLAGLETQYF.

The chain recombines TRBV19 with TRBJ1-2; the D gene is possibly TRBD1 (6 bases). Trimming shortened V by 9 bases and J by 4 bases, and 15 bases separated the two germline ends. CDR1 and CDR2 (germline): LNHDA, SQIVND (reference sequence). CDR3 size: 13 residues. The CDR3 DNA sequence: TGTGCCAGCCGACAGGTCCAAGGCTATGGCTACACCTTC. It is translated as CASRQVQGYGYTF.

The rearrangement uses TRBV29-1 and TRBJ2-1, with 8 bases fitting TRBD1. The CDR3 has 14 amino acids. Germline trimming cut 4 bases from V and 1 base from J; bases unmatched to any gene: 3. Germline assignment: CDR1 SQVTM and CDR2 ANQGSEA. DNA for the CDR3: TGCAGCGTTGCCGGGACAGGTTCCTACAATGAGCAGTTCTTC. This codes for CSVAGTGSYNEQFF.

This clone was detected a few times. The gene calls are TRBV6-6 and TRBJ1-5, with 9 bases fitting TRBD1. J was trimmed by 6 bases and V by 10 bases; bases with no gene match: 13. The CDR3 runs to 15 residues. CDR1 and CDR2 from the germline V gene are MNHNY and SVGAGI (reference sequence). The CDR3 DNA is TGTGCCACCTACTCCGGGACAGGGTCCGTTCAGCCCCAGCATTTT. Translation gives CATYSGTGSVQPQHF.

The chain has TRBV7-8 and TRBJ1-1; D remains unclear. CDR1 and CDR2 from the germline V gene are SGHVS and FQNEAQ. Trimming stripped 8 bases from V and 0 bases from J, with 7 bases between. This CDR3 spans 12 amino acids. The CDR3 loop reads CASRWLNTEAFF. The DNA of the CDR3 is TGTGCCAGCCGATGGCTGAACACTGAAGCTTTCTTT.

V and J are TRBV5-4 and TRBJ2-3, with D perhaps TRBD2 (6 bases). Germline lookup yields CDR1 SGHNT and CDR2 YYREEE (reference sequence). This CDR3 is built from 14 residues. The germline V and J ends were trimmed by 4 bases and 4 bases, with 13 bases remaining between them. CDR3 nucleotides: TGTGCCAGCAGCCCAACAACGGGGGCAGATACGCAGTATTTT. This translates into CASSPTTGADTQYF.

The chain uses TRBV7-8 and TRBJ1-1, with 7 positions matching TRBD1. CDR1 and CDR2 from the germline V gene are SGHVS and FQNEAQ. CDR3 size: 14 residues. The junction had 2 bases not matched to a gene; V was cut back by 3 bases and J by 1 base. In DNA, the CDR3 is TGTGCCAGCAGCTTCCGGGACAGGAACACTGAAGCTTTCTTT. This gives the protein CASSFRDRNTEAFF.

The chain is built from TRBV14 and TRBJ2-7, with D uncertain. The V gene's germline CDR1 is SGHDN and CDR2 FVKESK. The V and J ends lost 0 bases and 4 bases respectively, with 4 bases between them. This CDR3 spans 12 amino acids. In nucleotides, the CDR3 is TGTGCCAGCAGCCAAGACCCATACGAGCAGTACTTC. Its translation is CASSQDPYEQYF. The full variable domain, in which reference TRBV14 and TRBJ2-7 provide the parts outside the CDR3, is EAGVTQFPSHSVIEKGQTVTLRCDPISGHDNLYWYRRVMGKEIKFLLHFVKESKQDESGMPNNRFLAERTGGTYSTLKVQPAELEDSGVYFCASSQDPYEQYFGPGTRLTVT.

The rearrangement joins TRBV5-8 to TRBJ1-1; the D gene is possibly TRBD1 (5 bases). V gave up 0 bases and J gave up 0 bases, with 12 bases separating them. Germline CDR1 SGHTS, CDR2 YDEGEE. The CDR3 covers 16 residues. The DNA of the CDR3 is TGTGCCAGCAGCTTGGTAGGGGTAAGGATGAACACTGAAGCTTTCTTT. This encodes CASSLVGVRMNTEAFF.

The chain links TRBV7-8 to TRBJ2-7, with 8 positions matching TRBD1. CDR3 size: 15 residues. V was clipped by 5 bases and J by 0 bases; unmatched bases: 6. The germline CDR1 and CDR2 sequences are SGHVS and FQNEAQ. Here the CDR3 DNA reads TGTGCCAGCAGCCCCGGACAGGGACTCTCCTACGAGCAGTACTTC. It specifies CASSPGQGLSYEQYF.